This entry is about one T cell receptor beta chain. This sample's TCRbeta library carried unique molecular identifier barcodes. TCRdb recomputed calls from the PCR reads with MiXCR, one row per CDR3 protein. The sample includes hundreds of thousands of distinct CDR3 sequences, 24% of them seen just once. Trimming took 4 bases from V and 4 from J, leaving 10 bases between them. This CDR3 is 14 amino acids long. This entry comes from a study of T-cell reconstitution after alpha-beta-depleted transplantation in children. The rearrangement joins TRBV12-3 or TRBV12-4 to TRBJ2-2, with a possible D match to TRBD1 (5 bases). The source of this sequence is a female patient between 2 and 15 years old who had a stem cell transplant for congenital amegakaryocytic thrombocytopenia, so the T cells may come from the graft donor. Sequencing was performed on PBMCs, mostly from graft donor cells, taken 360 days after TCRalphabeta/CD19-depleted stem cell transplant. The CDR3 region has the DNA TGTGCCAGCAGTTCACAACAGGTCACCGGGGAGCTGTTTTTT. Translating gives CASSSQQVTGELFF.